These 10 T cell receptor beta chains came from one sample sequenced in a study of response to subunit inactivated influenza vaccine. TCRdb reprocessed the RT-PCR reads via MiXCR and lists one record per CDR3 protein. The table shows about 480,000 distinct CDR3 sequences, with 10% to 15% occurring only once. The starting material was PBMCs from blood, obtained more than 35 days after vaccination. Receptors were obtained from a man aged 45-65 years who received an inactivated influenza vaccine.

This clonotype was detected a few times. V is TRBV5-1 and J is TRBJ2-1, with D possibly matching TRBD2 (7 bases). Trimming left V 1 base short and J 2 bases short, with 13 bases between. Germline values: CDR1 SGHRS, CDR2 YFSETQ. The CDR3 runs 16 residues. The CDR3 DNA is TGCGCCAGCAGCTTGACAGGGAGGGCTACCTACAATGAGCAGTTCTTC. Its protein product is CASSLTGRATYNEQFF.

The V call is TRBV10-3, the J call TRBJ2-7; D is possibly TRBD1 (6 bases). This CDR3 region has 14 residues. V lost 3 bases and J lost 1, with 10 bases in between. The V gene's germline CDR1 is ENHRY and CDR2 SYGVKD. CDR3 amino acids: CAISEGTSSYEQYF. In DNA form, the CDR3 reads TGTGCCATCAGTGAAGGGACATCGTCCTACGAGCAGTACTTC.

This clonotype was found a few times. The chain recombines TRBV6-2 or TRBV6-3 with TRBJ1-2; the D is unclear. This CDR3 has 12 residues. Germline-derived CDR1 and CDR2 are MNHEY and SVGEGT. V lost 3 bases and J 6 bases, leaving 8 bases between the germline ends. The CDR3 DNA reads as TGTGCCAGCAGTTATCCGAGGGATGGCTACACCTTC. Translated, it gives CASSYPRDGYTF.

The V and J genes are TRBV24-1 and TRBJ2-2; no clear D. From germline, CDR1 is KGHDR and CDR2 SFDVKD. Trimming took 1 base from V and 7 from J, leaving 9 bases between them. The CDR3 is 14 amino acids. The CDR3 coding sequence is TGTGCCACCAGTGATTTATTGGGCAGCGGGGAGCTGTTTTTT. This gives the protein CATSDLLGSGELFF.

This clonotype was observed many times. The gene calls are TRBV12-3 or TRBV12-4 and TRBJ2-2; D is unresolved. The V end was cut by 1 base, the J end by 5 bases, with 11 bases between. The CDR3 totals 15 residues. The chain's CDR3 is CASSLVAEPTGELFF. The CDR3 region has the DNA TGTGCCAGCAGTTTAGTTGCGGAACCTACCGGGGAGCTGTTTTTT.

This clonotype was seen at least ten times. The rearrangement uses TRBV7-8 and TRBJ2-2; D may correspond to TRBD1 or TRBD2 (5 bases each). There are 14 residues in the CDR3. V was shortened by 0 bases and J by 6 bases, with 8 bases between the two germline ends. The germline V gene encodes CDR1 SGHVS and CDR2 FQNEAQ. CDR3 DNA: TGTGCCAGCAGCTTAGCGCTGGGGGCCGGGGAGCTGTTTTTT. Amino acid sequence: CASSLALGAGELFF.

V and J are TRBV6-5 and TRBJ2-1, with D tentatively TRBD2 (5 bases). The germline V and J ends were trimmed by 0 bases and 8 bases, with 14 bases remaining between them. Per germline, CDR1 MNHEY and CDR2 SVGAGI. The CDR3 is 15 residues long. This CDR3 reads CASSYSGGRMDEQFF. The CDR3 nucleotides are TGTGCCAGCAGTTACTCTGGAGGCAGGATGGATGAGCAGTTCTTC.

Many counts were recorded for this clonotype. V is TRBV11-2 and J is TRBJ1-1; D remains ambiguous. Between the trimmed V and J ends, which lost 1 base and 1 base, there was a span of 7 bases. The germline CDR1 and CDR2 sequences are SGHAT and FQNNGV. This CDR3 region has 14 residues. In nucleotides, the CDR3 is TGTGCCAGCAGCTTAGGCAGCCCGAACACTGAAGCTTTCTTT. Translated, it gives CASSLGSPNTEAFF.

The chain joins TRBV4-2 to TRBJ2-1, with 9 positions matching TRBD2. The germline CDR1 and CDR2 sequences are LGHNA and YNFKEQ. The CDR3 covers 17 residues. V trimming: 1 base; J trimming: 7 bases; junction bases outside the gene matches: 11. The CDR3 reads CASSQAVGGGAGNEQFF. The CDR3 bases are TGTGCCAGCAGCCAAGCGGTTGGCGGGGGGGCCGGGAATGAGCAGTTCTTC.

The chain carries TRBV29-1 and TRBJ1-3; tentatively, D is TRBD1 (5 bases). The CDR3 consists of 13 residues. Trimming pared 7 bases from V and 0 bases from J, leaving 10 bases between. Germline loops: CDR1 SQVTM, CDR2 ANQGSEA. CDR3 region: CSAAGRSGNTIYF. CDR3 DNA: TGCAGCGCTGCGGGGCGCTCTGGAAACACCATATATTTT.